The 5 T cell receptor beta chains listed next were all sequenced from one sample in a study of identical twins. TCRdb re-called the 5' RACE reads with MiXCR, one entry per CDR3 protein. Of about 700,000 distinct CDR3 sequences in the sample, over 5% were seen once. The sequencing sample was made of naive T cells sorted from blood. The receptors were sampled from a man between 18 and 35 years old in good health.

This clonotype was seen many times. The J gene is TRBJ2-1, the V gene TRBV27; D is uncertain. The CDR3 has 12 residues. Trimming stripped 1 base from V and 10 bases from J, with 8 bases between. Germline V gene sequence: CDR1 MNHEY, CDR2 SMNVEV (reference sequence). The CDR3 here is CASSLFTGEQFF. The CDR3, as DNA: TGTGCCAGCAGTTTATTTACGGGCGAGCAGTTCTTC.

This clonotype was counted ten times or more. V and J are TRBV6-4 and TRBJ2-5, with a tentative D call TRBD1 (5 bases). The germline gives CDR1 MRHNA, CDR2 SNTAGT. Trimming removed 2 bases from V and 5 bases from J, with 9 bases in between. CDR3 length: 13 amino acids. The CDR3 nucleotides are TGTGCCAGCAGTGACAGGGGTCAGGAGACCCAGTACTTC. It codes for CASSDRGQETQYF.

The rearrangement joins TRBV3-1 to TRBJ2-2; 8 bases map to TRBD2. Germline trimming cut 3 bases from V and 7 bases from J; bases unmatched to any gene: 1. The CDR3 has 13 amino acids. CDR1 is LGHDT, CDR2 YNNKEL, per germline (reference sequence). The CDR3, as DNA: TGTGCCAGCAGCCACAGCGGGAGCGGGGAGCTGTTTTTT. Encoded protein: CASSHSGSGELFF.

This clonotype has ten or more counts. The chain uses TRBV7-2 and TRBJ2-3; D might be TRBD2 (5 bases). Trimming removed 2 bases at V and 4 bases at J, with 13 bases between. Germline values: CDR1 SGHTA, CDR2 FQGNSA. The CDR3 length is 15 residues. Written as DNA, the CDR3 is TGTGCCAGCAGCTTAAGTTCTGTGGGAGCAGATACGCAGTATTTT. Translated: CASSLSSVGADTQYF.

This clonotype was seen at least ten times. This chain joins TRBV18 and TRBJ2-7; D is possibly TRBD2 (5 bases). Trimming took 5 bases from V and 0 from J, leaving 8 bases between them. Germline CDR1 reads KGHSH; CDR2 reads LQKENI. CDR3 size: 13 residues. The CDR3 region is CASSGSVSYEQYF. The CDR3 nucleotides are TGTGCCAGCTCAGGGAGCGTCTCCTACGAGCAGTACTTC.